These 8 T cell receptor beta chains originate from one sample sequenced in a study of shared clonotypes between healthy human individuals (TCRdb year 2020). Library preparation employed the immunoSEQ multiplex PCR assay. TCRdb limited this immuneACCESS table to in-frame rearrangements with V and J called. A share of clones is missing; checked studies link under half to unresolved V genes, and the rest is unexplained. This sample holds about 690,000 clones; roughly 91% were observed only once. The top ten hold about a third of the sample. The sequencing sample was made of memory CD8+ T cells from PBMCs. Read against the paper, the sample's cell subset or site label means: CD45RO+ cells pooled with CCR7-negative TemRA cells. The receptors were gathered from a man between 18 and 35 years old in good health. Some clones in this sample may be carry-over from other donors' samples.

The chain links TRBV9 to TRBJ1-2; no definite D call. The germline gives CDR1 SGDLS, CDR2 YYNGEE. The CDR3 totals 15 residues. V was shortened by 3 bases and J by 2 bases, with 14 bases between the two germline ends. The CDR3 sequence is CASSGARPQNYGYTF. The CDR3 region has the DNA TGTGCCAGCAGCGGGGCTAGACCGCAGAACTATGGCTACACCTTC. Drawing the rest from reference TRBV9 and TRBJ1-2, the complete variable domain is DSGVTQTPKHLITATGQRVTLRCSPRSGDLSVYWYQQSLDQGLQFLIQYYNGEERAKGNILERFSAQQFPDLHSELNLSSLELGDSALYFCASSGARPQNYGYTFGSGTRLTVV.

The chain is built from TRBV28 and TRBJ2-2; no definite D call. Germline-derived CDR1 and CDR2 are MDHEN and SYDVKM. There are 14 residues in the CDR3. V was cut by 3 bases and J by 3 bases, with 8 bases left in between. The CDR3 region has the DNA TGTGCCAGCAGTTTCAGCGCCGACACCGGGGAGCTGTTTTTT. It specifies CASSFSADTGELFF. Using reference TRBV28 and TRBJ2-2 for the parts outside the CDR3, the full variable domain is DVKVTQSSRYLVKRTGEKVFLECVQDMDHENMFWYRQDPGLGLRLIYFSYDVKMKEKGDIPEGYSVSREKKERFSLILESASTNQTSMYLCASSFSADTGELFFGEGSRLTVL.

This clone was detected ten times or more. The CDR3 protein is CASSFGWCREIVGNQPQHF. CDR3 sequence (DNA): TGCGCCAGCAGCTTTGGGTGGTGTCGGGAAATAGTGGGCAATCAGCCCCAGCATTTT. The rearrangement joins TRBV5-1 to TRBJ1-5, with no clear D. The CDR3 length is 19 residues. Germline V gene lookup returns CDR1 SGHRS and CDR2 YFSETQ. V lost 2 bases and J lost 2, with 23 bases in between.

The chain carries TRBV29-1 and TRBJ1-1; 8 nucleotides align to TRBD1. V was pared by 4 bases and J by 4 bases, with 8 bases of the junction left unmatched. Looked up from germline, CDR1 is SQVTM and CDR2 is ANQGSEA. The CDR3 extends over 14 amino acids. The CDR3 region is CSVGFGQGGTEAFF. Here the CDR3 DNA reads TGCAGCGTTGGGTTCGGACAGGGAGGCACTGAAGCTTTCTTT.

The J gene is TRBJ2-2, the V gene TRBV9; 11 bases are shared with TRBD1. CDR1 is SGDLS and CDR2 is YYNGEE in the germline V gene. V was pared by 4 bases and J by 3 bases, with 5 bases of the junction left unmatched. The length of the CDR3 is 16 residues. CDR3 sequence: CASSPGTGGDTGELFF. The CDR3 nucleotides read TGTGCCAGCAGCCCTGGGACAGGGGGGGACACCGGGGAGCTGTTTTTT.

The table lists this clone with a few counts. Other DNA sequences of this sample code for an identical CDR3. The chain uses TRBV19 and TRBJ1-1, with D perhaps matching TRBD1 (5 bases). CDR1 is LNHDA and CDR2 is SQIVND in the germline V gene (reference sequence). The CDR3 length is 13 residues. V gave up 4 bases and J gave up 0 bases, with 6 bases separating them. CDR3 residues: CASSRGLNTEAFF. The CDR3 DNA reads as TGTGCCAGTAGTAGGGGCCTGAACACTGAAGCTTTCTTT.

The rearrangement uses TRBV5-7 and TRBJ2-6; D remains unclear. TRBV5-7 is given ORF status, its function remaining uncertain. V lost 7 bases to trimming and J lost 5 bases, with 19 bases between them. CDR3 length: 16 amino acids. For the CDR3, the DNA is TGTGCCAGCGTAATCGGCGTACAAAGTCGGGCCAACGTCCTGACTTTC. Its translation is CASVIGVQSRANVLTF.

This clone was detected a few times. The rearrangement uses TRBV9 and TRBJ1-2; D is perhaps TRBD1 (5 bases). The CDR3 is 13 residues long. Trimming took off 4 bases at V and 4 bases at J, with 11 bases between the two ends. CDR1 and CDR2 (germline): SGDLS, YYNGEE. The chain's CDR3 is CASSTGTPYGYTF. CDR3 bases: TGTGCCAGCAGCACCGGGACCCCCTATGGCTACACCTTC.